This is a list of T cell receptor beta chains from one sample in a study of OX40 agonist ivuxolimab in advanced cancers. Clones were sequenced by immunoSEQ multiplex PCR, and TCRdb holds only the in-frame ones, with some missing. There are 53,000 or so clones in the sample; just under 80% occur only once, and roughly 2.5% lies in the top ten. The material was CD4+ or CD8+ T cells sorted from blood, obtained in a trial of the OX40 agonist ivuxolimab. The receptors come from an adult with an advanced solid tumor such as melanoma, head and neck, liver or kidney cancer. The CDR3 runs from the conserved cysteine through the conserved F or W. D genes are given only for firm matches.

CDR3 protein: CAVGLSYGYTF
V gene: TRBV6-1
D gene: -

CDR3 protein: CASSPDTYTEAFF
V gene: TRBV18
D gene: -

CDR3 protein: CASSMAGNNYGYTF
V gene: TRBV19
D gene: -

CDR3 protein: CASSSSQGGMRGYTF
V gene: TRBV7-8
D gene: TRBD1

CDR3 protein: CASSYSLTGGTGELFF
V gene: TRBV6-5
D gene: TRBD1

CDR3 protein: CASSQEGQGVDQPQHF
V gene: TRBV4-2
D gene: TRBD1

CDR3 protein: CASSLVSQGGSPLHF
V gene: TRBV11-3
D gene: -

CDR3 protein: CSVEARRGRLYGYTF
V gene: TRBV29-1
D gene: -

CDR3 protein: CASSARDHYNEQFF
V gene: TRBV5-4
D gene: -

CDR3 protein: CASSSGVRLFYEQYF
V gene: TRBV27
D gene: -

CDR3 protein: CASSSSGSAETQYF
V gene: TRBV6-5
D gene: TRBD2

CDR3 protein: CATSKDSKNIQYF
V gene: TRBV15
D gene: -

CDR3 protein: CASSLHPRANEQFF
V gene: TRBV7-8
D gene: -

CDR3 protein: CASSKRTSHSYEQYF
V gene: TRBV5-4
D gene: -

CDR3 protein: CAISDHAGDTQYF
V gene: TRBV10-3
D gene: -

CDR3 protein: CSVDRVGAYGYTF
V gene: TRBV29-1
D gene: -

CDR3 protein: CASNPGRGSNTEAFF
V gene: TRBV2
D gene: -